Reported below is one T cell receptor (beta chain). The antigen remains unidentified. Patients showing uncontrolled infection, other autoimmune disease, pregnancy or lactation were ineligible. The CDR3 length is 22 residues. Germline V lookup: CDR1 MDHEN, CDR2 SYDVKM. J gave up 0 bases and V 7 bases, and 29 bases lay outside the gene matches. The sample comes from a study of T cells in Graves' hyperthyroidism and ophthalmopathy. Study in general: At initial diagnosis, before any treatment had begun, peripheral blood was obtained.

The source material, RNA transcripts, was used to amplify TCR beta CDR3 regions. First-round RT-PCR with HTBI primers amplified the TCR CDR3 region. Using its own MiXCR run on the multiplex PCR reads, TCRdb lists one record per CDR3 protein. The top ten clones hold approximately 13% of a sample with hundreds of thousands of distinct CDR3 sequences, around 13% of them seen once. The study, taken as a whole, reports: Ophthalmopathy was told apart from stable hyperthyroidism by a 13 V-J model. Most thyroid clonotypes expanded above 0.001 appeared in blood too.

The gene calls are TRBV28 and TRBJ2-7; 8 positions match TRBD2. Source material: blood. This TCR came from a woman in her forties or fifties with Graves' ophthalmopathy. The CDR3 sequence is CASTVPPYPNHVREELSYEQYF. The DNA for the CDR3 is TGTGCCAGCACCGTTCCACCCTATCCCAACCACGTGCGGGAGGAACTCTCCTACGAGCAGTACTTC. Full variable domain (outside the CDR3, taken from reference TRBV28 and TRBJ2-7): DVKVTQSSRYLVKRTGEKVFLECVQDMDHENMFWYRQDPGLGLRLIYFSYDVKMKEKGDIPEGYSVSREKKERFSLILESASTNQTSMYLCASTVPPYPNHVREELSYEQYFGPGTRLTVT.